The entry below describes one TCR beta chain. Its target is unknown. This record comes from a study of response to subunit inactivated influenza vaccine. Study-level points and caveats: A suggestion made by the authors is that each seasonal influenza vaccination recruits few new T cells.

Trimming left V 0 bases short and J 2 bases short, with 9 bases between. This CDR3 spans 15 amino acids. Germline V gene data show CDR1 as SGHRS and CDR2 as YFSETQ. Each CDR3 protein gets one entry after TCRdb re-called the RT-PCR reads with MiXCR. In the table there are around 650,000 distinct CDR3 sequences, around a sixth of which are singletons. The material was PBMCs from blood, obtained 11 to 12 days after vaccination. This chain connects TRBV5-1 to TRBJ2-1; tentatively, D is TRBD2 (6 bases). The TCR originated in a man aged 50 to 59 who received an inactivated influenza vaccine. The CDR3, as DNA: TGCGCCAGCAGCTTGGGGCAGCGGGCCTACAATGAGCAGTTCTTC. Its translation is CASSLGQRAYNEQFF.